This TCR beta chain was found in a study of early T cells in non-severe SARS-CoV-2 infection. Study background: Unsorted whole-blood RNA was sequenced in bulk, leaving chains unpaired. Broader study findings: Using VDJdb, the matching emphasized anti-spike CD8 responses while missing private and CD4 specificities.

To note about this clonotype: Its antigen is still unknown.

In the library, individual cDNA molecules carried attached unique molecular identifiers. A single record per CDR3 protein comes from TCRdb applying MiXCR to the 5' RACE reads. The repertoire has more than 70,000 distinct CDR3 sequences, 10% to 15% of them found once; the top ten carry about 6%. The CDR3 runs to 13 residues. Germline CDR1 MNHNS, CDR2 SASEGT. V was pared by 3 bases and J by 10 bases, with 16 bases between. The sequence came from an adult who was a healthcare worker with PCR-confirmed SARS-CoV-2 infection or an uninfected control (not recorded which). The chain combines TRBV6-1 with TRBJ2-7; a possible D gene is TRBD2 (6 bases). What was sequenced was whole blood. The CDR3 bases are TGTGCCAGCAGTGACTGGAGGGACGCCGGACAGTACTTC. Protein: CASSDWRDAGQYF.